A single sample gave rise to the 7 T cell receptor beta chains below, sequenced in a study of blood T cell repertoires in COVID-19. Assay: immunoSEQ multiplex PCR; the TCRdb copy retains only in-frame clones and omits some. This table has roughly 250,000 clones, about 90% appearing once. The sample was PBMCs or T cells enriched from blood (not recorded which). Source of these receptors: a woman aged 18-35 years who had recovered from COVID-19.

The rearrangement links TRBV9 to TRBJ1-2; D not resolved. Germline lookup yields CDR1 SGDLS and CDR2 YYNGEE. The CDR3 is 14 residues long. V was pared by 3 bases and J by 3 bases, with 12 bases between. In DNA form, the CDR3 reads TGTGCCAGCAGCGGCGTGCAGGCGTACTATGGCTACACCTTC. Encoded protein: CASSGVQAYYGYTF.

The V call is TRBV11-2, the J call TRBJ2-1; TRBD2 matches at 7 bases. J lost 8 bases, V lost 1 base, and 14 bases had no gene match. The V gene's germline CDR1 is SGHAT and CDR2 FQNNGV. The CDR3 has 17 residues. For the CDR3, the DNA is TGTGCCAGCAGCTTAGGGGATTGGCGGGAGTATGAGGATGAGCAGTTCTTC. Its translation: CASSLGDWREYEDEQFF.

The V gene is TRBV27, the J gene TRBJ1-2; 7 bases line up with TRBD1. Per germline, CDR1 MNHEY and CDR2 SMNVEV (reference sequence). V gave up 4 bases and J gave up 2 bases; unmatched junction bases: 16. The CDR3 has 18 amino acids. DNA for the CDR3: TGTGCCAGCAGTTCCGACTTTGACAGGGAAGGGACCAACTATGGCTACACCTTC. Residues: CASSSDFDREGTNYGYTF.

The CDR3 DNA follows: TGTGCCAGCAGCCGTAGGGCAGGGCAATCCTCCTACAATGAGCAGTTCTTC. It is translated as CASSRRAGQSSYNEQFF. The J gene is TRBJ2-1, the V gene TRBV11-2; tentatively, D is TRBD1 (5 bases). Germline CDR1 and CDR2: SGHAT and FQNNGV. Trimming took off 5 bases at V and 0 bases at J, with 17 bases between the two ends. The CDR3 loop spans 17 amino acids. Full variable domain (remainder filled in from reference TRBV11-2 and TRBJ2-1): EAGVAQSPRYKIIEKRQSVAFWCNPISGHATLYWYQQILGQGPKLLIQFQNNGVVDDSQLPKDRFSAERLKGVDSTLKIQPAKLEDSAVYLCASSRRAGQSSYNEQFFGPGTRLTVL.

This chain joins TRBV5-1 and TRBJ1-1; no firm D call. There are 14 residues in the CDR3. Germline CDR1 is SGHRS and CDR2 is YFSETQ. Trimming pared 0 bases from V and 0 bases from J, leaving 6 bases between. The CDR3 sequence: CASSLDGLNTEAFF. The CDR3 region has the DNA TGCGCCAGCAGCTTGGACGGGTTGAACACTGAAGCTTTCTTT.

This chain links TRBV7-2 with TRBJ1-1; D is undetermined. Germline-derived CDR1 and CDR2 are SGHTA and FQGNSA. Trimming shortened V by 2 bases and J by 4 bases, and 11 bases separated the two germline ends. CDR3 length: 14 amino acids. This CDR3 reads CASSLWQEATEAFF. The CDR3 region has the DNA TGTGCCAGCAGCTTATGGCAGGAGGCCACTGAAGCTTTCTTT.

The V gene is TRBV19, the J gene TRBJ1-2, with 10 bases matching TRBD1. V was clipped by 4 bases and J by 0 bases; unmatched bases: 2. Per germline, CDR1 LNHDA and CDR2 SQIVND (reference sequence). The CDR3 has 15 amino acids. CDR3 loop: CASSRQGAANYGYTF. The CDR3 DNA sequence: TGTGCCAGTAGTAGACAGGGGGCGGCTAACTATGGCTACACCTTC.